Shown below are 26 T cell receptor beta chains from a single sample sequenced in a study of blood T cell repertoires in COVID-19. Clones were sequenced by immunoSEQ multiplex PCR, and TCRdb holds only the in-frame ones, with some missing. The sample records some 76,000 clones, about four fifths being singletons. Sequencing was performed on peripheral blood. These receptors were obtained from a man aged 50 or older with acute or convalescent COVID-19.

This clone appeared a few times. The sample contains more than one DNA sequence encoding this CDR3. The V and J genes are TRBV5-4 and TRBJ1-6, with TRBD1 matching 9 bases. The CDR3 is 16 residues long. Germline trimming cut 4 bases from V and 7 bases from J; bases unmatched to any gene: 9. Per germline, CDR1 SGHNT and CDR2 YYREEE (reference sequence). CDR3: CASSPGQGSSNSPLHF. Written as DNA, the CDR3 is TGTGCCAGCAGCCCCGGACAGGGGTCGTCCAATTCACCCCTCCACTTT. Using reference TRBV5-4 and TRBJ1-6 for the parts outside the CDR3, the full variable domain is ETGVTQSPTHLIKTRGQQVTLRCSSQSGHNTVSWYQQALGQGPQFIFQYYREEENGRGNFPPRFSGLQFPNYSSELNVNALELDDSALYLCASSPGQGSSNSPLHFGNGTRLTVT.

This clone was picked up one time. The chain uses TRBV7-2 and TRBJ1-5; 7 bases map to TRBD1. V shed 5 bases, J shed 0 bases, and the junction held 4 bases outside the gene matches. The CDR3 is 15 amino acids. Per the germline V gene, CDR1 is SGHTA and CDR2 is FQGNSA. The CDR3 loop reads CASSPWTGSNQPQHF. The CDR3 coding sequence is TGTGCCAGCAGCCCGTGGACAGGTAGCAATCAGCCCCAGCATTTT.

V gene TRBV9 combines with J gene TRBJ1-3, with a possible D match to TRBD1 (5 bases). The length of the CDR3 is 15 residues. CDR1 is SGDLS, CDR2 YYNGEE, per germline. Trimming removed 0 bases from V and 4 bases from J, with 11 bases in between. The CDR3 loop is CASSVGGVSGNTIYF. The CDR3 region has the DNA TGTGCCAGCAGCGTAGGGGGGGTCTCCGGAAACACCATATATTTT.

The chain uses TRBV28 and TRBJ2-7; maybe TRBD2 (6 bases). The CDR3 extends over 15 amino acids. The germline V gene has CDR1 MDHEN and CDR2 SYDVKM. Trimming removed 2 bases from V and 1 base from J, with 12 bases in between. This CDR3 reads CASSLHGSRSYEQYF. In DNA form, the CDR3 reads TGTGCCAGCAGTTTACACGGGAGTAGGTCCTACGAGCAGTACTTC.

In its sample, this clone was seen once. V and J are TRBV9 and TRBJ1-1, with D perhaps TRBD1 (5 bases). Germline CDR1 SGDLS, CDR2 YYNGEE. V was trimmed by 5 bases and J by 4 bases, leaving 15 bases between them. The CDR3 is made up of 14 amino acids. The CDR3 DNA sequence: TGTGCCAGCAGTCCCGTCCCTAGGGGCACTGAAGCTTTCTTT. Amino acid sequence: CASSPVPRGTEAFF.

This clone is a singleton in its sample. The chain employs TRBV9 and TRBJ2-7; TRBD2 matches at 7 bases. V dropped 1 base and J dropped 7; count of bases not matched to a gene: 8. The germline V gene encodes CDR1 SGDLS and CDR2 YYNGEE. The CDR3 contains 14 residues. CDR3 nucleotide sequence: TGTGCCAGCAGCGTATCGGGGGGTATTGGGGAGCAGTACTTC. Translation gives CASSVSGGIGEQYF.

The chain couples TRBV27 to TRBJ2-6; D ambiguous. Per the germline V gene, CDR1 is MNHEY and CDR2 is SMNVEV (reference sequence). CDR3 length: 14 amino acids. The V and J ends lost 6 bases and 1 base respectively, with 7 bases between them. The CDR3 nucleotides are TGTGCCAGCAGCAGTGTTTCTGGGGCCAACGTCCTGACTTTC. It encodes CASSSVSGANVLTF.

The rearrangement joins TRBV15 to TRBJ2-1, with 8 nucleotides matching TRBD2. The length of the CDR3 is 15 residues. The V segment lost 0 bases and the J segment 9 bases; nucleotides outside the gene matches: 7. Germline lookup yields CDR1 LNHNV and CDR2 YYDKDF (reference sequence). CDR3 nucleotide sequence: TGTGCCACCAGCAGAGATCGAACTAGCGGTAGTGAGCAGTTCTTC. Its translation: CATSRDRTSGSEQFF.

This clone is a singleton in its sample. The V and J genes are TRBV4-1 and TRBJ1-1, with 7 nucleotides matching TRBD1. This CDR3 has 17 amino acids. V trimming: 0 bases; J trimming: 0 bases; junction bases outside the gene matches: 7. Germline values: CDR1 MGHRA, CDR2 YSYEKL. The CDR3 loop is CASSQDSPTGLNTEAFF. For the CDR3, the DNA is TGCGCCAGCAGCCAAGATTCCCCGACAGGGCTGAACACTGAAGCTTTCTTT.

The genes are TRBV24-1 and TRBJ1-5; 8 nucleotides agree with TRBD1. The germline V gene encodes CDR1 KGHDR and CDR2 SFDVKD. Trimming removed 4 bases from V and 2 bases from J; junction bases left unmatched: 9. The CDR3 is 17 residues long. CDR3 protein: CATSDPKTGEGNQPQHF. The CDR3 bases are TGTGCCACCAGTGACCCCAAGACAGGGGAAGGCAATCAGCCCCAGCATTTT.

V is TRBV6-4 and J is TRBJ1-2; 8 bases map to TRBD1. V shed 2 bases, J shed 8 bases, and the junction held 10 bases outside the gene matches. This CDR3 comprises 15 residues. Germline V gives CDR1 MRHNA, CDR2 SNTAGT. CDR3 region: CASSDTAGGVRGYTF. The CDR3 nucleotides read TGTGCCAGCAGTGACACGGCAGGGGGCGTACGGGGCTACACCTTC.

In its sample, this clone was seen once. DNA of the CDR3: TGTGCCAGCAGCCCTATCACTAGCGGGTCCTCCTACGAGCAGTACTTC. Its protein is CASSPITSGSSYEQYF. The gene calls are TRBV3-1 (or the pseudogene TRBV3-2) and TRBJ2-7; 9 nucleotides align to TRBD2. Germline-derived CDR1 and CDR2 are LGHDT and YNNKEL (reference sequence). With V trimmed by 4 bases and J by 0 bases, 7 bases remained unmatched. This CDR3 comprises 16 residues.

This clone came up a few times. The chain is built from TRBV4-1 and TRBJ1-5, with D possibly matching TRBD1 (6 bases). The CDR3 covers 14 residues. Germline CDR1 MGHRA, CDR2 YSYEKL. The V end was cut by 4 bases, the J end by 9 bases, with 16 bases between. The CDR3 sequence: CASSLPGTLGPQHF. CDR3 coding DNA: TGCGCCAGCAGCCTACCCGGGACATTAGGGCCCCAGCATTTT.

The gene calls are TRBV18 and TRBJ1-4, with D tentatively TRBD1 (5 bases). Per germline, CDR1 KGHSH and CDR2 LQKENI. The CDR3 runs 15 residues. Trimming removed 2 bases at V and 3 bases at J, with 10 bases between. Here the CDR3 reads CASSPLAGPNEKLFF. The CDR3 coding sequence is TGTGCCAGCTCACCATTGGCAGGGCCTAATGAAAAACTGTTTTTT. Together with reference TRBV18 and TRBJ1-4, the CDR3 gives the full variable domain: NAGVMQNPRHLVRRRGQEARLRCSPMKGHSHVYWYRQLPEEGLKFMVYLQKENIIDESGMPKERFSAEFPKEGPSILRIQQVVRGDSAAYFCASSPLAGPNEKLFFGSGTQLSVL.

The rearrangement links TRBV11-3 to TRBJ1-1; TRBD1 aligns across 7 bases. Germline V gene data show CDR1 as SGHNT and CDR2 as YENEEA. The CDR3 loop spans 13 amino acids. With 5 bases clipped from V and 10 bases from J, the junction kept 10 bases outside the gene matches. CDR3 residues: CASSIKQGMGAFF. The CDR3 DNA sequence: TGTGCCAGCAGCATAAAACAGGGGATGGGAGCTTTCTTT.

V usage is TRBV5-6 and J usage is TRBJ2-1, with 9 bases aligning to TRBD1. In germline, CDR1 is SGHDT, CDR2 YYEEEE. The trim removed 0 bases at V and 2 bases at J, leaving 12 bases unmatched. This CDR3 is built from 19 residues. The DNA of the CDR3 is TGTGCCAGCAGCTTGGGCTGGGGAGTCTGGGACAGGGCCTACAATGAGCAGTTCTTC. Its protein is CASSLGWGVWDRAYNEQFF.

The chain couples TRBV7-2 to TRBJ2-7; perhaps TRBD1 as D (5 bases). The CDR3 loop spans 16 amino acids. Germline V lookup: CDR1 SGHTA, CDR2 FQGNSA. The germline V and J ends were trimmed by 1 base and 2 bases, with 15 bases remaining between them. The CDR3 here is CASSLVLGPRTYEQYF. The CDR3 DNA reads as TGTGCCAGCAGCTTAGTATTGGGGCCTCGTACCTACGAGCAGTACTTC.

There are a few counts of this clone. V and J are TRBV4-2 and TRBJ2-1; D may be TRBD1 (6 bases). Germline V gene lookup returns CDR1 LGHNA and CDR2 YNFKEQ. CDR3 length: 15 residues. V lost 0 bases and J lost 5, with 11 bases in between. The CDR3 loop reads CASSQEQDSHNEQFF. The DNA for the CDR3 is TGTGCCAGCAGCCAAGAACAGGACAGCCACAATGAGCAGTTCTTC.

The chain joins TRBV29-1 to TRBJ1-2; D gene ambiguous. The germline V and J ends were trimmed by 3 bases and 4 bases, with 6 bases remaining between them. Germline CDR1 reads SQVTM; CDR2 reads ANQGSEA. This CDR3 is built from 11 residues. DNA for the CDR3: TGCAGCGTTGAGCCCAGCTATGGCTACACCTTC. Translation gives CSVEPSYGYTF.

The chain recombines TRBV12-3 or TRBV12-4 with TRBJ2-1; a weak D match, TRBD1 (5 bases). The V end was cut by 6 bases, the J end by 8 bases, with 11 bases between. The CDR3 is made up of 12 amino acids. CDR3 amino acids: CASRGRIYEQFF. DNA for the CDR3: TGTGCCAGCAGGGGGCGGATTTATGAGCAGTTCTTC.

The rearrangement joins TRBV19 to TRBJ1-4, with a weak D call TRBD1 (5 bases). Trimming took 4 bases from V and 0 from J, leaving 9 bases between them. Germline-derived CDR1 and CDR2 are LNHDA and SQIVND (reference sequence). The length of the CDR3 is 15 residues. CDR3 sequence (DNA): TGTGCCAGTAGTACCTCGGGGGCAACTAATGAAAAACTGTTTTTT. This translates into CASSTSGATNEKLFF.

The chain recombines TRBV30 with TRBJ2-7, with D maybe TRBD2 (6 bases). CDR3 length: 14 amino acids. Germline V gene sequence: CDR1 GTSNPN, CDR2 SVGIG (reference sequence). V shed 2 bases and J shed 4 bases, with 15 bases lying between them. CDR3 DNA: TGTGCCTGGAGTCACCGCTCCGGGAGATACGAGCAGTACTTC. Amino acids: CAWSHRSGRYEQYF.

This clone appeared once. This rearrangement joins TRBV18 to TRBJ2-5; D is uncertain. The CDR3 has 14 amino acids. Germline V gene lookup returns CDR1 KGHSH and CDR2 LQKENI. With 3 bases removed from V and 2 bases from J, the gap between germline ends came to 10 bases. CDR3: CASSPGPSQETQYF. In DNA, the CDR3 is TGTGCCAGCTCACCTGGGCCCTCGCAAGAGACCCAGTACTTC.

This rearrangement joins TRBV5-6 to TRBJ2-7; 9 bases map to TRBD1. This CDR3 spans 12 amino acids. CDR1 SGHDT and CDR2 YYEEEE come from the germline V gene. The V segment lost 7 bases and the J segment 4 bases; nucleotides outside the gene matches: 3. DNA for the CDR3: TGTGCCAGCGGGACAGGGAATTACGAGCAGTACTTC. It is translated as CASGTGNYEQYF.

This clone showed up just once. The rearrangement links TRBV28 to TRBJ2-1, with D perhaps TRBD1 (6 bases). V lost 5 bases, J lost 2 bases, and 10 bases lay in between. Germline CDR1 is MDHEN and CDR2 is SYDVKM. This CDR3 is built from 14 residues. The CDR3 loop reads CASSLRQAYNEQFF. For the CDR3, the DNA is TGTGCCAGCAGTCTCCGACAGGCCTACAATGAGCAGTTCTTC.

This chain links TRBV28 with TRBJ1-2; D is possibly TRBD1 (5 bases). The CDR3 totals 15 residues. Trimming shortened V by 1 base and J by 2 bases, and 11 bases separated the two germline ends. Germline V gene data show CDR1 as MDHEN and CDR2 as SYDVKM. The CDR3 spells CASSLLAGGNYGYTF. CDR3 coding DNA: TGTGCCAGCAGTTTATTGGCCGGGGGGAACTATGGCTACACCTTC.